Listed here are 16 T cell receptor beta chains from one sample, sequenced in a study of shared clonotypes between healthy human individuals. Here immunoSEQ multiplex PCR was the method, and the copy in TCRdb shows in-frame clones only, minus some. The table lists around 2.3 million clones, 95% of them singletons. The sequencing sample was made of naive CD4+ T cells sorted from blood. Documented subset: CD45RA+ positively selected. The receptors come from a man younger than 35 in good health.

The gene calls are TRBV4-3 and TRBJ2-1; 11 bases agree with TRBD2. The trim removed 4 bases at V and 8 bases at J, leaving 7 bases unmatched. CDR3 length equals 15 residues. Per the germline V gene, CDR1 is LGHNA and CDR2 is YSLEER. As DNA, the CDR3 is TGCGCCAGCAGCCCATCCCGACTAGCGGGATATGAGCAGTTCTTC. This encodes CASSPSRLAGYEQFF.

Written as DNA, the CDR3 is TGTGCCAGCAGCGGCTCTAGTTCGGCCAAAAACATTCAGTACTTC. Residues: CASSGSSSAKNIQYF. This sequence joins TRBV9 and TRBJ2-4; no firm D call. CDR1 is SGDLS and CDR2 is YYNGEE in the germline V gene. The ends were cut back, 3 bases at V and 1 base at J, with 11 bases in the middle. This CDR3 has 15 amino acids.

This sequence joins TRBV6-5 and TRBJ2-7, with 7 bases lining up with TRBD1. The CDR3 extends over 15 amino acids. V was clipped by 5 bases and J by 1 base; unmatched bases: 8. CDR1 and CDR2 from the germline V gene are MNHEY and SVGAGI. The CDR3 is CASSRDSFGSYEQYF. CDR3 nucleotide sequence: TGTGCCAGCAGTCGGGACAGCTTTGGTTCCTACGAGCAGTACTTC.

With respect to this clone: Other DNA sequences of this sample code for an identical CDR3. The chain carries TRBV2 and TRBJ1-1; unclear D gene. This CDR3 region has 12 residues. The V and J ends lost 1 base and 4 bases respectively, with 4 bases between them. Germline values: CDR1 SNHLY, CDR2 FYNNEI. For the CDR3, the DNA is TGTGCCAGCAGTGAAGTCGGCACTGAAGCTTTCTTT. It codes for CASSEVGTEAFF.

The chain has TRBV7-6 and TRBJ2-3; D is uncertain. CDR1 is SGHVS, CDR2 FNYEAQ, per germline. CDR3 size: 17 residues. V was cut by 3 bases and J by 2 bases, with 18 bases left in between. CDR3 residues: CASSLGKAHTATDTQYF. As DNA, the CDR3 is TGTGCCAGCAGCTTGGGGAAGGCTCACACAGCCACAGATACGCAGTATTTT.

On this clone itself: Other DNA sequences of this sample code for an identical CDR3. The chain has TRBV7-2 and TRBJ1-1; D may be TRBD1 (5 bases). Trimming removed 0 bases at V and 0 bases at J, with 8 bases between. Germline values: CDR1 SGHTA, CDR2 FQGNSA. The CDR3 has 15 residues. CDR3 sequence (DNA): TGTGCCAGCAGCTTAGCCGGCAGGGTGAACACTGAAGCTTTCTTT. As protein: CASSLAGRVNTEAFF. The whole variable domain, remainder taken from reference TRBV7-2 and TRBJ1-1, is GAGVSQSPSNKVTEKGKDVELRCDPISGHTALYWYRQSLGQGLEFLIYFQGNSAPDKSGLPSDRFSAERTGGSVSTLTIQRTQQEDSAVYLCASSLAGRVNTEAFFGQGTRLTVV.

V is TRBV7-9 and J is TRBJ2-3, with 10 bases identical to TRBD1. The germline CDR1 and CDR2 sequences are SEHNR and FQNEAQ (reference sequence). CDR3 length: 12 amino acids. With 5 bases clipped from V and 11 bases from J, the junction kept 4 bases outside the gene matches. CDR3 amino acids: CASSLGQGKQYF. CDR3 nucleotides: TGTGCCAGCAGCCTGGGACAGGGGAAGCAGTATTTT.

The V and J genes are TRBV6-1 and TRBJ1-1; D uncertain. V lost 8 bases to trimming and J lost 3 bases, with 16 bases between them. Germline V CDR1 and CDR2: MNHNS, SASEGT. This CDR3 has 14 amino acids. CDR3 nucleotides: TGTGCCAGCGCCAGAAACACTCTCGACACTGAAGCTTTCTTT. Translated, it gives CASARNTLDTEAFF.

The rearrangement links TRBV5-1 to TRBJ1-1; D gene ambiguous. Germline V CDR1 and CDR2: SGHRS, YFSETQ. V dropped 1 base and J dropped 7 bases, with 11 bases sitting between them. The CDR3 runs to 13 residues. DNA for the CDR3: TGCGCCAGCAGCTTGAGGGTAGGCCTTGAAGCTTTCTTT. Residues: CASSLRVGLEAFF.

The V gene is TRBV7-8, the J gene TRBJ2-1; no clear D. The CDR3 totals 16 residues. Trimming removed 3 bases at V and 3 bases at J, with 15 bases between. CDR1 and CDR2 from the germline V gene are SGHVS and FQNEAQ. CDR3 nucleotide sequence: TGTGCCAGCAGCTTCATTAGCAGAGGTGTCTACAATGAGCAGTTCTTC. The encoded protein is CASSFISRGVYNEQFF.

The V and J genes are TRBV9 and TRBJ1-1; tentatively, D is TRBD1 (5 bases). This CDR3 region has 15 residues. CDR1 SGDLS and CDR2 YYNGEE come from the germline V gene. Trimming removed 0 bases at V and 5 bases at J, with 14 bases between. The CDR3 DNA reads TGTGCCAGCAGCGTAGCAGGCAGGGCGGAAACTGAAGCTTTCTTT. It specifies CASSVAGRAETEAFF.

The chain joins TRBV30 to TRBJ1-6; perhaps TRBD1 as D (5 bases). The CDR3 runs to 13 residues. V was clipped by 3 bases and J by 6 bases, with 9 bases between them. CDR1 and CDR2 from the germline V gene are GTSNPN and SVGIG (reference sequence). CDR3 coding DNA: TGTGCCTGGAGCGGGGCCGTTAATTCACCCCTCCACTTT. Protein: CAWSGAVNSPLHF.

The V call is TRBV4-3, the J call TRBJ1-1; 8 positions match TRBD1. Germline trimming cut 0 bases from V and 10 bases from J; bases unmatched to any gene: 4. The germline V gene has CDR1 LGHNA and CDR2 YSLEER. The CDR3 loop spans 13 amino acids. CDR3 residues: CASSQDAGGVAFF. The CDR3, as DNA: TGCGCCAGCAGCCAAGACGCAGGGGGCGTAGCTTTCTTT.

This clone has only one observation. V gene TRBV28 combines with J gene TRBJ2-7; D perhaps matches TRBD2 (5 bases). CDR3 length: 12 amino acids. Germline loops: CDR1 MDHEN, CDR2 SYDVKM. The V gene lost 10 bases and the J gene lost 1 base, with 11 bases spanning the gap. The DNA for the CDR3 is TGTGCCACCGAGGGCCTTTCCTACGAGCAGTACTTC. Protein product: CATEGLSYEQYF.

The chain couples TRBV7-3 to TRBJ2-7; D is perhaps TRBD1 (5 bases). The CDR3 runs to 13 residues. Between the trimmed V and J ends, which lost 5 bases and 3 bases, there was a span of 11 bases. Germline V gene lookup returns CDR1 SGHTA and CDR2 FQGTGA. DNA for the CDR3: TGTGCCAGCAGCACCCGACAGAGCTACGAGCAGTACTTC. Its translation is CASSTRQSYEQYF. The whole variable domain, filled in from reference TRBV7-3 and TRBJ2-7, reads GAGVSQTPSNKVTEKGKYVELRCDPISGHTALYWYRQSLGQGPEFLIYFQGTGAADDSGLPNDRFFAVRPEGSVSTLKIQRTERGDSAVYLCASSTRQSYEQYFGPGTRLTVT.

This clone was counted a single time. The CDR3: CASNPLGGRVTDTQYF. The CDR3 DNA sequence: TGCGCCAGCAATCCTCTTGGGGGTCGAGTCACAGATACGCAGTATTTT. This sequence joins TRBV5-1 and TRBJ2-3; D might be TRBD1 or TRBD2, each matching 5 bases. In germline, CDR1 is SGHRS, CDR2 YFSETQ. The CDR3 is 16 amino acids. V was trimmed by 6 bases and J by 2 bases, leaving 19 bases between them.